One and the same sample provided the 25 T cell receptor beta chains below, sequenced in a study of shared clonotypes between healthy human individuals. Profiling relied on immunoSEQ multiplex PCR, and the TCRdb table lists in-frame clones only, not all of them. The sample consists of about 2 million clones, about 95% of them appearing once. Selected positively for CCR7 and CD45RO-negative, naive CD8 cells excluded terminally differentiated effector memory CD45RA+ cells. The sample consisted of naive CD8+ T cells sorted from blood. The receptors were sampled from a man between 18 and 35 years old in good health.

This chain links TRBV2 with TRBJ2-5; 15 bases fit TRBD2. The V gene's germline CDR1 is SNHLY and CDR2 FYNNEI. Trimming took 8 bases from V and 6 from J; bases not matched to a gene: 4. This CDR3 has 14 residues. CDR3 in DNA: TGTGCCAGCCGGGGACTAGCGGGAGGACAGACCCAGTACTTC. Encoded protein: CASRGLAGGQTQYF.

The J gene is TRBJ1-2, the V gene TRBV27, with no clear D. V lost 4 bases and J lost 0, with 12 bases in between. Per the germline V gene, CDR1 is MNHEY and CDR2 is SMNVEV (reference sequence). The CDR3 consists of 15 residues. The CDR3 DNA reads TGTGCCAGCAGTTATGGTCCGGGGTCTAACTATGGCTACACCTTC. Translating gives CASSYGPGSNYGYTF.

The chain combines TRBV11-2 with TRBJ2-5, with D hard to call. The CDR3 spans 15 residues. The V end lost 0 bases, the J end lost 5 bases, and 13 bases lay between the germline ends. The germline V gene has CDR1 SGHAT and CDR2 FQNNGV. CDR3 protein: CASSLEMSGWETQYF. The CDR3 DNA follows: TGTGCCAGCAGCTTAGAGATGTCAGGCTGGGAGACCCAGTACTTC.

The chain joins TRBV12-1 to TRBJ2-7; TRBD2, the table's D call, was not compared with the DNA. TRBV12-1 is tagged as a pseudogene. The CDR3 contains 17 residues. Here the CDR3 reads CASSFGLAGALSYEQYF. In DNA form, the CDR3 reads TGTGCCAGCAGCTTTGGGCTAGCGGGAGCCTTGTCCTACGAGCAGTACTTC.

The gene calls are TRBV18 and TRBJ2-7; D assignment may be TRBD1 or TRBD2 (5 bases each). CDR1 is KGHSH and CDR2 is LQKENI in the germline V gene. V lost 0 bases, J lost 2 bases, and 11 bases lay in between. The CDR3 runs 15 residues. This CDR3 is CASSPPGPGTYEQYF. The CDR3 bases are TGTGCCAGCTCACCACCGGGACCGGGTACCTACGAGCAGTACTTC.

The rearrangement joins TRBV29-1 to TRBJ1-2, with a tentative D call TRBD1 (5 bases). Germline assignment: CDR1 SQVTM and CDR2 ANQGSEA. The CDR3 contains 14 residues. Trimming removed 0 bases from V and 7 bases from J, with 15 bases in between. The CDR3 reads CSVEEAQVGGGYTF. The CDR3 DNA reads TGCAGCGTTGAAGAGGCCCAGGTTGGGGGTGGCTACACCTTC.

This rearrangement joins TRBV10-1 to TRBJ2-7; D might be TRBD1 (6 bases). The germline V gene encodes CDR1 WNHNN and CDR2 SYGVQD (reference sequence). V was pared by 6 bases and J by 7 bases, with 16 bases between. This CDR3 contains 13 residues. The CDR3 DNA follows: TGCGCCAGCAGCGATTCTACAGGGTGGGAGCAGTACTTC. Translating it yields CASSDSTGWEQYF.

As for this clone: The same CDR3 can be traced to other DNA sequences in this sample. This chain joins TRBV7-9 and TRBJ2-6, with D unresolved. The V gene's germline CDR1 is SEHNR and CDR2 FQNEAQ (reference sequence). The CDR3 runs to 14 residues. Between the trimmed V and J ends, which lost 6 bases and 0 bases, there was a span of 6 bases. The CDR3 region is CASSFSSGANVLTF. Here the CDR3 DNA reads TGTGCCAGCAGTTTTAGCTCTGGGGCCAACGTCCTGACTTTC.

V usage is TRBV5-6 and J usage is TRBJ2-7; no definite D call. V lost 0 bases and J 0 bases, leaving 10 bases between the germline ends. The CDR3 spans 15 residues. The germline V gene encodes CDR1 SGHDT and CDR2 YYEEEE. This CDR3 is CASSLEADSSYEQYF. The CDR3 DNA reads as TGTGCCAGCAGCTTGGAGGCGGATAGCTCCTACGAGCAGTACTTC.

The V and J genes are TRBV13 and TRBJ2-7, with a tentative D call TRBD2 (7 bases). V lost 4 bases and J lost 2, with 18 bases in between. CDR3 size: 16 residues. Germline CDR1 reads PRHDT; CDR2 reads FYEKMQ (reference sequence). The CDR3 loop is CASSSGGTGGPYEQYF. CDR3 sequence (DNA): TGTGCCAGCAGCTCCGGTGGGACGGGGGGCCCCTACGAGCAGTACTTC. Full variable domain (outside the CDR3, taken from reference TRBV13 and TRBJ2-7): AAGVIQSPRHLIKEKRETATLKCYPIPRHDTVYWYQQGPGQDPQFLISFYEKMQSDKGSIPDRFSAQQFSDYHSELNMSSLELGDSALYFCASSSGGTGGPYEQYFGPGTRLTVT.

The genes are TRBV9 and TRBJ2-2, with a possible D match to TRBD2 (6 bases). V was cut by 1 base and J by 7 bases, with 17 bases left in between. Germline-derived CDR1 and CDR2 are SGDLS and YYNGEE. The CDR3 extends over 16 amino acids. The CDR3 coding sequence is TGTGCCAGCAGCGTACGTGGGACTTCGGTCGTCGGGGAGCTGTTTTTT. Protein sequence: CASSVRGTSVVGELFF.

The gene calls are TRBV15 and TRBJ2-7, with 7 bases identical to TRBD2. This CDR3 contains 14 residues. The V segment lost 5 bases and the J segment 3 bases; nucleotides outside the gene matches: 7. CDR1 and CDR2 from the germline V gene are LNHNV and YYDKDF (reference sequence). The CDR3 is CATSVGLGVYEQYF. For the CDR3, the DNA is TGTGCCACCAGCGTCGGACTAGGGGTCTACGAGCAGTACTTC.

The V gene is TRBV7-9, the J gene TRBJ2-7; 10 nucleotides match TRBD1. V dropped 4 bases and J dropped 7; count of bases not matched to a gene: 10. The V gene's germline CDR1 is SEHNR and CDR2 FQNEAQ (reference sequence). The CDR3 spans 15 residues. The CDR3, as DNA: TGTGCCAGCAGCTCACCGGGACAGGGGAAGGGTGAGCAGTACTTC. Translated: CASSSPGQGKGEQYF.

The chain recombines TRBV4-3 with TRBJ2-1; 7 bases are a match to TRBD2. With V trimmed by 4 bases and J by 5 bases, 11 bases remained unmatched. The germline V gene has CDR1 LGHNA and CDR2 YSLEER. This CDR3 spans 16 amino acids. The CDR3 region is CASSRTGEGRDNEQFF. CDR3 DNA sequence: TGCGCCAGCAGCCGTACTGGGGAGGGCCGGGACAATGAGCAGTTCTTC.

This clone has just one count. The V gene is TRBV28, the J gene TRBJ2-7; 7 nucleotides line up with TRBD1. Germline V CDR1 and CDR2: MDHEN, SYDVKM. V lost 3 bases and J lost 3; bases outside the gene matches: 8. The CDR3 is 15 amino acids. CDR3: CASSFVQGNDYEQYF. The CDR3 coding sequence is TGTGCCAGCAGTTTCGTACAGGGGAACGACTACGAGCAGTACTTC. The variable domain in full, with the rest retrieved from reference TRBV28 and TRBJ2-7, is DVKVTQSSRYLVKRTGEKVFLECVQDMDHENMFWYRQDPGLGLRLIYFSYDVKMKEKGDIPEGYSVSREKKERFSLILESASTNQTSMYLCASSFVQGNDYEQYFGPGTRLTVT.

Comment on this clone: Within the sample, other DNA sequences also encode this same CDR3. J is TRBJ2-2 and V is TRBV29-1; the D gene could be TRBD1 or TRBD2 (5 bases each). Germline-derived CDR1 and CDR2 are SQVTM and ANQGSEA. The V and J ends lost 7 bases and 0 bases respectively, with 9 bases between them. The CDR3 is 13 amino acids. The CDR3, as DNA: TGCAGCGCCGGGACCGCGAACACCGGGGAGCTGTTTTTT. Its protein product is CSAGTANTGELFF.

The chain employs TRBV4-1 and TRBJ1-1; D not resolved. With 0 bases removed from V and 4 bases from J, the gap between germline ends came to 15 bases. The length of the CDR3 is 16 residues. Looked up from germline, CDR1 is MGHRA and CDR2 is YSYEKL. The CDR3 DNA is TGCGCCAGCAGCCAAGATAGCAGGATGTGGGGCACTGAAGCTTTCTTT. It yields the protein CASSQDSRMWGTEAFF.

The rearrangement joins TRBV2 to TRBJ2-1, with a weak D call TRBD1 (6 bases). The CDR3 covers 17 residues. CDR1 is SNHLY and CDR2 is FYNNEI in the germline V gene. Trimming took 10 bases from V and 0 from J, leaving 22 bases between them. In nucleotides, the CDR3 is TGTGCCACCCCCCCCGGCCACAGGGAGAGCTCCTACAATGAGCAGTTCTTC. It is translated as CATPPGHRESSYNEQFF.

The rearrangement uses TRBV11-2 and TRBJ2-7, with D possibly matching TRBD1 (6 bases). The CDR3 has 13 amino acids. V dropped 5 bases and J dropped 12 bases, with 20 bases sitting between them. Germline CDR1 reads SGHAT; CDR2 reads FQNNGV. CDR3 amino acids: CASSLEARTGTYF. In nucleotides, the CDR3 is TGTGCCAGCAGCCTCGAAGCGCGAACAGGGACGTACTTC. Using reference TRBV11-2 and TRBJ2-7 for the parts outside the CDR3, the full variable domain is EAGVAQSPRYKIIEKRQSVAFWCNPISGHATLYWYQQILGQGPKLLIQFQNNGVVDDSQLPKDRFSAERLKGVDSTLKIQPAKLEDSAVYLCASSLEARTGTYFGPGTRLTVT.

The CDR3 here is CASSTWDSVIEQYF. The CDR3 DNA reads as TGTGCCAGCAGCACCTGGGACAGCGTAATCGAGCAGTACTTC. The chain couples TRBV5-4 to TRBJ2-7; 7 bases fit TRBD1. J lost 6 bases, V lost 4 bases, and 10 bases had no gene match. This CDR3 is 14 amino acids long. Looked up from germline, CDR1 is SGHNT and CDR2 is YYREEE (reference sequence).

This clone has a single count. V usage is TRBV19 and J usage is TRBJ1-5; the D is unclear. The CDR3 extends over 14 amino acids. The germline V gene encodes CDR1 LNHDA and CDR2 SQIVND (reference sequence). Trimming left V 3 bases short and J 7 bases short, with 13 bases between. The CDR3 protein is CASSMFVRAQPQHF. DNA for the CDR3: TGTGCCAGTAGTATGTTCGTCCGGGCACAGCCCCAGCATTTT.

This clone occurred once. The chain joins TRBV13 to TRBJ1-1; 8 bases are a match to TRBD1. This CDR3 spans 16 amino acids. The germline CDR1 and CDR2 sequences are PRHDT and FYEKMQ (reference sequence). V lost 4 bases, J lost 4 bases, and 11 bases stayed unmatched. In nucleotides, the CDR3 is TGTGCCAGCAGCTCTATTAAACAGGGGGGAGGCACTGAAGCTTTCTTT. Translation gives CASSSIKQGGGTEAFF. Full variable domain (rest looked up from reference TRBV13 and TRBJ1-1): AAGVIQSPRHLIKEKRETATLKCYPIPRHDTVYWYQQGPGQDPQFLISFYEKMQSDKGSIPDRFSAQQFSDYHSELNMSSLELGDSALYFCASSSIKQGGGTEAFFGQGTRLTVV.

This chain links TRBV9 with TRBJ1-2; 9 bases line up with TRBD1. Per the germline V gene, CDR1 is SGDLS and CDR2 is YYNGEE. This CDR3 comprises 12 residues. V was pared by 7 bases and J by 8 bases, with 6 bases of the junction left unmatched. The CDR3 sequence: CASGTGIKGYTF. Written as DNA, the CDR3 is TGTGCCAGCGGGACAGGGATTAAAGGCTACACCTTC.

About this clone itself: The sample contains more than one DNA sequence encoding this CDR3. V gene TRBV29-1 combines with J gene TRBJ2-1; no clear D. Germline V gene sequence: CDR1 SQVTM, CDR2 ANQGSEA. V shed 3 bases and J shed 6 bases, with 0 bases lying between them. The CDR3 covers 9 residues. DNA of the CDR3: TGCAGCGTTGACAATGAGCAGTTCTTC. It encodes CSVDNEQFF.

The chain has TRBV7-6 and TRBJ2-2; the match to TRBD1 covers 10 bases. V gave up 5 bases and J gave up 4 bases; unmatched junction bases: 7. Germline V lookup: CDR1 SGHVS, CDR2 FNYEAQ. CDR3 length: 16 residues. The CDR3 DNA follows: TGTGCCAGCAGCCATGGACAGGGGGTTAGCACCGGGGAGCTGTTTTTT. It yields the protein CASSHGQGVSTGELFF. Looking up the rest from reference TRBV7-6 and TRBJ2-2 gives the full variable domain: GAGVSQSPRYKVTKRGQDVALRCDPISGHVSLYWYRQALGQGPEFLTYFNYEAQQDKSGLPNDRFSAERPEGSISTLTIQRTEQRDSAMYRCASSHGQGVSTGELFFGEGSRLTVL.